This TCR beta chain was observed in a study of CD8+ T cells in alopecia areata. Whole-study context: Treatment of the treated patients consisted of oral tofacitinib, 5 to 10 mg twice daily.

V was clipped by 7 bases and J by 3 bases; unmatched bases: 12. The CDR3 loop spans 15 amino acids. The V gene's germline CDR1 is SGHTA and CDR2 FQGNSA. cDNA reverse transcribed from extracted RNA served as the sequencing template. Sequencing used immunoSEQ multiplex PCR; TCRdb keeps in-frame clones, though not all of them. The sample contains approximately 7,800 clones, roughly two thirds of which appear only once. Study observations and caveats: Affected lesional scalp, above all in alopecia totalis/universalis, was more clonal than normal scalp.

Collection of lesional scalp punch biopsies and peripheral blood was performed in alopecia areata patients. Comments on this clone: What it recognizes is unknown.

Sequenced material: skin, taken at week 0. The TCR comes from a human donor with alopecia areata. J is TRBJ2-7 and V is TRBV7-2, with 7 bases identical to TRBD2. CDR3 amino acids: CASTKSEGRVYEQYF. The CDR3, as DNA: TGTGCCAGCACCAAATCGGAGGGGAGGGTCTACGAGCAGTACTTC.